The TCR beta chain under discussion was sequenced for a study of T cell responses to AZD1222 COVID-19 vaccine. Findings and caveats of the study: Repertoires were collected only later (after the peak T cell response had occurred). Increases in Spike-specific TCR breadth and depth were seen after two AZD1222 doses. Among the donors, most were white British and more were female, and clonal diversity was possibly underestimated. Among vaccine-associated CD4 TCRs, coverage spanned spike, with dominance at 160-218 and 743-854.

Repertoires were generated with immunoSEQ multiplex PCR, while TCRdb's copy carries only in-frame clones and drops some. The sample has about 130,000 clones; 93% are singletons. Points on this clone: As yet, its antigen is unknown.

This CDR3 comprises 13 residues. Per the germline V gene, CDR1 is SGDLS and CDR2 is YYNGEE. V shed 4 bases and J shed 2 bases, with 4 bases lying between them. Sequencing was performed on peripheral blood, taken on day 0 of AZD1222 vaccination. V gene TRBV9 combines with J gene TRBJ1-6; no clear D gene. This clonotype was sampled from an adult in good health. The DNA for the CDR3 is TGTGCCAGCAGCCTAGCCTATAATTCACCCCTCCACTTT. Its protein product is CASSLAYNSPLHF.